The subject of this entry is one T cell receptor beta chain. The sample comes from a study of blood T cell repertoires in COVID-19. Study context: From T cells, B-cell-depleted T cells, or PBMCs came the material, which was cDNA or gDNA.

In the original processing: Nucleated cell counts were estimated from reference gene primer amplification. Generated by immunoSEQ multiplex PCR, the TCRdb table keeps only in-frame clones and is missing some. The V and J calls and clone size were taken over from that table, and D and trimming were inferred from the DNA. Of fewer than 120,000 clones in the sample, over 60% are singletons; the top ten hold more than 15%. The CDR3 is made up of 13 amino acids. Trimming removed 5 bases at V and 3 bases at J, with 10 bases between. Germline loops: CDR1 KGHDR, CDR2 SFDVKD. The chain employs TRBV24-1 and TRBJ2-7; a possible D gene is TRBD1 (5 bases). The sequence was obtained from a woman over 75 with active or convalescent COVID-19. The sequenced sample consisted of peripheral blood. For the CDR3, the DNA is TGTGCCACCAGTGGGGGCATGCTCTACGAGCAGTACTTC. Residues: CATSGGMLYEQYF.